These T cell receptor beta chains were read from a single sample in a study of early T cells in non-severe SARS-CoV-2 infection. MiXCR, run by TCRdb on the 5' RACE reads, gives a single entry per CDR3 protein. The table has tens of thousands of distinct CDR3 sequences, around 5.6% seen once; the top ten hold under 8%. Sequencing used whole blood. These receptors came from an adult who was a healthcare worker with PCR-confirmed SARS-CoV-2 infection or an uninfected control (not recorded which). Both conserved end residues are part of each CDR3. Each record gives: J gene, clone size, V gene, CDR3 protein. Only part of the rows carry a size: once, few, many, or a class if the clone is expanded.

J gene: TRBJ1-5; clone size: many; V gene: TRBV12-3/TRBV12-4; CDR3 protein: CASSPGQGGQPQHF
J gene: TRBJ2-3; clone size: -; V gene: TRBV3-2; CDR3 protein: CASSRPTVAGGPANHTQYF
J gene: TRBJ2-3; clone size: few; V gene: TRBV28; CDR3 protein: CASGQRAGPPRVTDTQYF
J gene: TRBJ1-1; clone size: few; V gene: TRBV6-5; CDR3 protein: CASSYGDTEAFF
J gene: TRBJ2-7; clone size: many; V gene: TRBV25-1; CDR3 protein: CASSEQGYEQYF
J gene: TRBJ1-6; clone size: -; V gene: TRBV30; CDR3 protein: CAWSLGGGNSPLHF
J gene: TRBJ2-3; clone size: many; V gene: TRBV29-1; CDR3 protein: CSVLRLVPRTDTQYF
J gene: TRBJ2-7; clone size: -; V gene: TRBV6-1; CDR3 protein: CASSEALGAYEQYF
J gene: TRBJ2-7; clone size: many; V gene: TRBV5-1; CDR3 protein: CASSPLAGVKNEQYF
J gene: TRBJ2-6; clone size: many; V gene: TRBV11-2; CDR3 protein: CASSLGRQGARSGANVLTF
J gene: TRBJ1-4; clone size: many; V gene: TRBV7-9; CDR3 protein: CASSFDRGVEKLFF
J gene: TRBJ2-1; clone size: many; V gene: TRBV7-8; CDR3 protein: CASSLVRGRLAGDNEQFF
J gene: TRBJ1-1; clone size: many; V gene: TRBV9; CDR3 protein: CASSAYDRDTEAFF
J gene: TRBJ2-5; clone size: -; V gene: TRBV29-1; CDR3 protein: CSVGQNQETQYF
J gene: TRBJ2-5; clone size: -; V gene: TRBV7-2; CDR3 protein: CASSFGRYQETQYF
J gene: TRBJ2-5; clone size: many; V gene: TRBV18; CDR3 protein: CASSTRDGETQYF
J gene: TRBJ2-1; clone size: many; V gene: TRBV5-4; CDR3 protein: CASSLGPYNEQFF
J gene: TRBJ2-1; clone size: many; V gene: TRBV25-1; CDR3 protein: CASSVRDEQFF
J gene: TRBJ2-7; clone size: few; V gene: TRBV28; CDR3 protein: CASSYPLGQGNYEQYF
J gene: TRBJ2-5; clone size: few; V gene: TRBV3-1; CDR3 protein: CASSPDREETQYF
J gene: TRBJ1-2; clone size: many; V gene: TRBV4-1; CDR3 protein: CASSQLPANYGYTF
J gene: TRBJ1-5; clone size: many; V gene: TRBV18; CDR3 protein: CASSPQGIYSNQPQHF
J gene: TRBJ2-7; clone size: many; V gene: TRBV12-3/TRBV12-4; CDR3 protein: CASSHRDSQYGQYF
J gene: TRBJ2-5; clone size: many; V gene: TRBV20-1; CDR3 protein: CSAPIPGLTKETQYF
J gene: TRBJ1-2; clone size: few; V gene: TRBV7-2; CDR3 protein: CASSIRMGQGGGYTF
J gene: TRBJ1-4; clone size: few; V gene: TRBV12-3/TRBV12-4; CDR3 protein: CASSLDGGEKLFF
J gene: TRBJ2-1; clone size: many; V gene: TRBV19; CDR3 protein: CASHSGGDYNEQFF
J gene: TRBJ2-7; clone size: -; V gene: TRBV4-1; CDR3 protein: CASSHPRGFEQYF
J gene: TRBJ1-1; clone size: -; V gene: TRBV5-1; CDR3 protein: CASSQRQNTEAFF
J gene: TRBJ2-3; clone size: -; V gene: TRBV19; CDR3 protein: CASSIGMGDTQYF
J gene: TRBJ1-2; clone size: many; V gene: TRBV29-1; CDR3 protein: CSVPRGLPGYTF
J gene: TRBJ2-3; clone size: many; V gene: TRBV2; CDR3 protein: CASSELRLADIDTQYF
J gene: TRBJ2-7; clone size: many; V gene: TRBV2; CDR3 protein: CASSERTGGPAYEQYF
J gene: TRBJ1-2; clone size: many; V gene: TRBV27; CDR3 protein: CASTSSGGRYGYTF
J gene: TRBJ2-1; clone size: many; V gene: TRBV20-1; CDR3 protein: CSAGLAGAKQFF
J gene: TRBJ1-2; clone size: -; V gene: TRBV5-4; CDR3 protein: CASSKEGGGYGYTF
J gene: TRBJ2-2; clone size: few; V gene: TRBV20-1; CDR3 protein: CSARDLRGSGELFF
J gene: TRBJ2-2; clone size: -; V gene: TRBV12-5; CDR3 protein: CASGRGLAGGIGELFF
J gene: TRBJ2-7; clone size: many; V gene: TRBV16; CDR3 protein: CASSRQSGIEQYF
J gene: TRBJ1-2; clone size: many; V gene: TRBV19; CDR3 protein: CASMSNYGYTF
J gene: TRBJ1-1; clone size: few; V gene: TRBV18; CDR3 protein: CASLTVPEGTEAFF
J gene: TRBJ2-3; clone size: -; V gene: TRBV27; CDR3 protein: CASSASRGSDTQYF
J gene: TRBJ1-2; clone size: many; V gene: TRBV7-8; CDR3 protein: CASSLAQSYGYTF
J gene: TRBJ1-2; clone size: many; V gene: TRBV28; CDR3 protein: CASRDGTGTTYGYTF
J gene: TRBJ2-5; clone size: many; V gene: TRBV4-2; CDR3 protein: CASSREAGPVRETQYF
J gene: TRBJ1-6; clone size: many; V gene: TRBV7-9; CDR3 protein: CASSPGTGEGSPLHF
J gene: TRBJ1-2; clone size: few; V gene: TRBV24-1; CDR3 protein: CATSDPGTGNYGYTF
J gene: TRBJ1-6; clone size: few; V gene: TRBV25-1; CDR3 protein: CASSGPNTGRLRSPLHF
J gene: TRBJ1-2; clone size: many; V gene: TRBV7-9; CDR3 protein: CASSLVGSNYGYTF
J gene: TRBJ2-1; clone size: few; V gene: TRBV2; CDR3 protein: CASSVTLDRVDYNEQFF
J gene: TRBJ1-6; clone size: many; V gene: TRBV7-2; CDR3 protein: CASSPQSSYNSPLHF
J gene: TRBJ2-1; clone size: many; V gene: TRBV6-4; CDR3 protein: CASTEGGTAGEQFF
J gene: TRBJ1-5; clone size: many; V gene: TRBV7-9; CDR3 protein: CASSPNSYLGPQHF
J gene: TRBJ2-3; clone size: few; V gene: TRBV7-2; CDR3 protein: CASSGGASGGLTDTQYF
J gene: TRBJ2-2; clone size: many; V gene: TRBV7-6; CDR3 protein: CASSASTGELFF